Listed below are T cell receptor beta chains from one sample, sequenced in a study of regulatory T cells in long-lasting Graves disease. Via MiXCR, TCRdb re-called the multiplex PCR reads, giving one row per CDR3 protein. The sample has 370,000 or so distinct CDR3 sequences; about a sixth are singletons. This sample also appeared in a second study, on T cells in Graves' hyperthyroidism and ophthalmopathy.

The specimen comprised peripheral blood mononuclear cells (PBMCs), sampled at new diagnosis, from a patient treated with antithyroid drugs. The source is a woman younger than 30 with Graves disease. Both conserved end residues are part of each CDR3. A D gene is named only where the DNA matches it firmly. The size field is filled for only some rows; it gives once, few, many or a size class.

>-|-|TRBV15|TRBJ1-5
CATSRDRHSLSNQPQHF
TGTGCCACCAGCAGAGATCGGCACAGCCTTAGCAATCAGCCCCAGCATTTT
>-|few|TRBV20-1|TRBJ2-7
CSAQTTGPYEQYF
TGCAGTGCTCAGACGACAGGACCCTACGAGCAGTACTTC
>-|many|TRBV29-1|TRBJ2-5
CSVKNRVGQETQYF
TGCAGCGTGAAGAACAGGGTTGGGCAAGAGACCCAGTACTTC
>-|few|TRBV7-9|TRBJ1-5
CASSLQTGPGNQPQHF
TGTGCCAGCAGCCTCCAAACAGGACCCGGCAATCAGCCCCAGCATTTT
>-|many|TRBV2|TRBJ1-1
CASSGDGNTEAFF
TGTGCCAGCAGCGGGGACGGAAACACTGAAGCTTTCTTT
>-|-|TRBV28|TRBJ1-1
CASSQPTGEAFF
TGTGCCAGCAGTCAGCCGACCGGAGAAGCTTTCTTT
>TRBD2|many|TRBV11-2|TRBJ2-7
CASSPISRLAGLWYEQYF
TGTGCCAGCAGTCCGATTTCGCGACTAGCGGGCCTTTGGTACGAGCAGTACTTC
>-|-|TRBV27|TRBJ2-2
CASRGALGNTGELFF
TGTGCCAGCAGGGGCGCTCTAGGAAACACCGGGGAGCTGTTTTTT
>TRBD2|-|TRBV20-1|TRBJ2-3
CSARDLGSGNTDTQYF
TGCAGTGCTAGAGATCTTGGTAGCGGGAACACAGATACGCAGTATTTT
>-|many|TRBV28|TRBJ2-5
CASSLRQSHQETQYF
TGTGCCAGCAGTTTACGGCAGTCTCACCAAGAGACCCAGTACTTC
>-|-|TRBV29-1|TRBJ2-3
CSVEGGRGGDTQYF
TGCAGCGTTGAGGGCGGCAGGGGGGGGGATACGCAGTATTTT
>-|many|TRBV2|TRBJ2-3
CASSGEGGRTDTQYF
TGTGCCAGCAGTGGGGAGGGGGGGCGGACAGATACGCAGTATTTT
>-|-|TRBV19|TRBJ2-7
CASSGRGRAYEQYF
TGTGCCAGTAGTGGGCGCGGCAGGGCCTACGAGCAGTACTTC
>-|-|TRBV25-1|TRBJ2-7
CASGQNEQYF
TGTGCCAGCGGACAGAACGAGCAGTACTTC
>-|-|TRBV28|TRBJ2-2
CASSQRDFNTGELFF
TGTGCCAGCAGTCAGAGGGACTTCAACACCGGGGAGCTGTTTTTT
>TRBD1|-|TRBV5-1|TRBJ2-5
CASSLGGTGQETQYF
TGCGCCAGCAGCTTGGGCGGGACAGGTCAAGAGACCCAGTACTTC
>-|many|TRBV29-1|TRBJ2-3
CSAKTRNTDTQYF
TGCAGCGCCAAGACTCGAAACACAGATACGCAGTATTTT
>-|many|TRBV7-6|TRBJ2-5
CASSFPAGAQYF
TGTGCCAGCAGCTTTCCTGCGGGCGCCCAGTACTTC
>-|few|TRBV29-1|TRBJ2-1
CSVGPSATAGGGQFF
TGCAGCGTCGGGCCCTCTGCCACAGCTGGGGGTGGGCAGTTCTTC
>TRBD1|many|TRBV28|TRBJ2-5
CASSPWTGGRQREETQYF
TGTGCCAGCAGTCCCTGGACAGGGGGCAGGCAACGGGAAGAGACCCAGTACTTC
>TRBD1|many|TRBV2|TRBJ2-1
CASRADRADEQFF
TGTGCCAGCAGGGCGGACAGGGCGGATGAGCAGTTCTTC
>-|once|TRBV11-2|TRBJ2-3
CASSSGQAGTDTQYF
TGTGCCAGCAGCTCGGGACAAGCGGGCACAGATACGCAGTATTTT
>-|many|TRBV20-1|TRBJ2-1
CSAHVVGRSYNEQFF
TGCAGTGCGCACGTGGTGGGGCGCTCCTACAATGAGCAGTTCTTC
>TRBD1|-|TRBV27|TRBJ1-5
CASSLQGGNQPRHF
TGTGCCAGCAGTTTACAGGGGGGGAACCAGCCCCGGCATTTT
>-|few|TRBV12-3/TRBV12-4|TRBJ1-6
CASTFGRARRSSPLHF
TGTGCCAGCACCTTTGGCCGGGCCCGACGTAGTTCACCCCTCCACTTT
>TRBD2|many|TRBV24-1|TRBJ2-1
CATSEGSGRAFNEQFF
TGTGCCACCAGTGAGGGAAGCGGGAGGGCCTTTAATGAGCAGTTCTTC
>TRBD2|-|TRBV20-1|TRBJ2-1
CSARPAGLFNEQFF
TGCAGTGCTAGACCAGCGGGGCTATTCAATGAGCAGTTCTTC
>TRBD2|many|TRBV18|TRBJ2-7
CASSPFTSGEVYEQYF
TGTGCCAGCTCACCATTTACTAGCGGGGAGGTATACGAGCAGTACTTC